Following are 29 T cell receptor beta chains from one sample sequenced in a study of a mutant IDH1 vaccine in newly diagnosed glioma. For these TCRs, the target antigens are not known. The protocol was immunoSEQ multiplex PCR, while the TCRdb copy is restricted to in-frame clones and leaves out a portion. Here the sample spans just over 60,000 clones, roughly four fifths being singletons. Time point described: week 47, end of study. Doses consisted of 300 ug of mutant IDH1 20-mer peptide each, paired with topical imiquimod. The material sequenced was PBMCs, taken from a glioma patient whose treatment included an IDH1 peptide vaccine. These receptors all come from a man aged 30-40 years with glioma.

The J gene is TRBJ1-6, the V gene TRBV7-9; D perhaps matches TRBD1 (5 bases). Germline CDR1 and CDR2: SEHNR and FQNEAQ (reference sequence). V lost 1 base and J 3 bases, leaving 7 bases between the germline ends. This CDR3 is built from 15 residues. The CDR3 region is CASSLEGFYNSPLHF. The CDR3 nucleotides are TGTGCCAGCAGCTTAGAGGGGTTCTATAATTCACCCCTCCACTTT.

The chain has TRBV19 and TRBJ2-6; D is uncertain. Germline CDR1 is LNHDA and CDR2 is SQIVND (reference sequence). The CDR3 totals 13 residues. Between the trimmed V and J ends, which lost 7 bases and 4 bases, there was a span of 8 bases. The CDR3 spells CASKFSGANVLTF. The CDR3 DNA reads TGTGCCAGTAAGTTCTCCGGGGCCAACGTCCTGACTTTC.

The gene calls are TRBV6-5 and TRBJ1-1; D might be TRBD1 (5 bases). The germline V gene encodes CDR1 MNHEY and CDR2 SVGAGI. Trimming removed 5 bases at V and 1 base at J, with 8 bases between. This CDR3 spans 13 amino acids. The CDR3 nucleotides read TGTGCCAGCAGTATTGGGGGGAACACTGAAGCTTTCTTT. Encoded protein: CASSIGGNTEAFF.

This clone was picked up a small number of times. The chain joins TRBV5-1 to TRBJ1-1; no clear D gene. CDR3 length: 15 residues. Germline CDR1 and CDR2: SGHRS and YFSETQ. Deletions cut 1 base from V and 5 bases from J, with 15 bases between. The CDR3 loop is CASSLMPSFETEAFF. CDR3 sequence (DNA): TGCGCCAGCAGCTTGATGCCCAGTTTTGAGACTGAAGCTTTCTTT.

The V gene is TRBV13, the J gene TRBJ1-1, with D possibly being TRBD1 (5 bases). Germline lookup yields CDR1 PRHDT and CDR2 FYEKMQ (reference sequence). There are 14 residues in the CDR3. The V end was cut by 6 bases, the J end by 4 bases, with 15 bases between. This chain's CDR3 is CASSLDRGFTEAFF. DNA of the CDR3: TGTGCCAGCAGTCTGGACCGGGGGTTCACTGAAGCTTTCTTT.

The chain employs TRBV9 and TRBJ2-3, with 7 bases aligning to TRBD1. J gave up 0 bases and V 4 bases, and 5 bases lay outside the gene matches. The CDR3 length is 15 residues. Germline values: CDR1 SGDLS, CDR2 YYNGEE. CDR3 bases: TGTGCCAGCAGCTCTACAGGGGACAGCACAGATACGCAGTATTTT. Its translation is CASSSTGDSTDTQYF.

The CDR3 sequence is CASSFSSNEQFF. Written as DNA, the CDR3 is TGCGCCAGCAGCTTTTCGTCAAATGAGCAGTTCTTC. The V and J genes are TRBV5-1 and TRBJ2-1; D gene ambiguous. V shed 2 bases and J shed 7 bases, with 7 bases lying between them. CDR3 size: 12 residues. Germline-derived CDR1 and CDR2 are SGHRS and YFSETQ.

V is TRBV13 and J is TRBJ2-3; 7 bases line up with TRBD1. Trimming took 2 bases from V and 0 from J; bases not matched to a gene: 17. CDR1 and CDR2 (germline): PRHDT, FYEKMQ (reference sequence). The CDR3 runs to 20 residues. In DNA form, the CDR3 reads TGTGCCAGCAGCTTAATTTTGGGGGTGTCGACAGGGCCTAGCACAGATACGCAGTATTTT. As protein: CASSLILGVSTGPSTDTQYF. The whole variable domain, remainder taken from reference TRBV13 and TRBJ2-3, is AAGVIQSPRHLIKEKRETATLKCYPIPRHDTVYWYQQGPGQDPQFLISFYEKMQSDKGSIPDRFSAQQFSDYHSELNMSSLELGDSALYFCASSLILGVSTGPSTDTQYFGPGTRLTVL.

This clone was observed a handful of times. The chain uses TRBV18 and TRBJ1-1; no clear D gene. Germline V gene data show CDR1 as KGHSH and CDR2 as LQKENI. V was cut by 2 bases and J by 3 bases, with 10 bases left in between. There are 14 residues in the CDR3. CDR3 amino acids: CASSPDRLYTEAFF. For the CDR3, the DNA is TGTGCCAGCTCACCAGATCGTCTATACACTGAAGCTTTCTTT.

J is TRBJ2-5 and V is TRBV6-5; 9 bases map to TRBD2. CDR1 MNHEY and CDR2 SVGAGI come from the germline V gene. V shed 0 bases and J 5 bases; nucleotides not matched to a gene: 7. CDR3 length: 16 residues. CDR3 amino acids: CASSYSLAGGLETQYF. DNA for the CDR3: TGTGCCAGCAGTTACTCGCTGGCGGGGGGGTTGGAGACCCAGTACTTC.

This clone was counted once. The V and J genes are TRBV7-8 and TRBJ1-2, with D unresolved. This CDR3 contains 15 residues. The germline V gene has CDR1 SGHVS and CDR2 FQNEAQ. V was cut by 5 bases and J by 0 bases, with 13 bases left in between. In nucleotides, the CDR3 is TGTGCCAGCAGCCCATACCTCCGGGCTAACTATGGCTACACCTTC. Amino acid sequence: CASSPYLRANYGYTF. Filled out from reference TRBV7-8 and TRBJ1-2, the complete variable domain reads GAGVSQSPRYKVAKRGQDVALRCDPISGHVSLFWYQQALGQGPEFLTYFQNEAQLDKSGLPSDRFFAERPEGSVSTLKIQRTQQEDSAVYLCASSPYLRANYGYTFGSGTRLTVV.

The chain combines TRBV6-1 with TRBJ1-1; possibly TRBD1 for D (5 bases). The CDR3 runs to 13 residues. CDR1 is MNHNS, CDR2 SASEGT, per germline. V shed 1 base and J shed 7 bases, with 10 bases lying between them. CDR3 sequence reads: CASSEVEGNEAFF. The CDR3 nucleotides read TGTGCCAGCAGTGAAGTTGAGGGGAATGAAGCTTTCTTT.

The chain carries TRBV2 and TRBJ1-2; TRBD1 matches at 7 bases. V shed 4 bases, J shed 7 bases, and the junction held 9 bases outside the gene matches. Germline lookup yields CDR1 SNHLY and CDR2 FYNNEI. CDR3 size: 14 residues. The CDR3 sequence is CASSVPPGGGGYTF. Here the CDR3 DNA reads TGTGCCAGCAGTGTCCCCCCAGGGGGGGGTGGCTACACCTTC.

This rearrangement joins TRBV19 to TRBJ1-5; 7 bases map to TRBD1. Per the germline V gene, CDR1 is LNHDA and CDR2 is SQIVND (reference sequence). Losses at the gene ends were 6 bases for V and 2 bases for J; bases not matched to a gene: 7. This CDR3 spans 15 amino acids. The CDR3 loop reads CASRTGTWGNQPQHF. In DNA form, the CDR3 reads TGTGCCAGTAGGACAGGGACGTGGGGCAATCAGCCCCAGCATTTT.

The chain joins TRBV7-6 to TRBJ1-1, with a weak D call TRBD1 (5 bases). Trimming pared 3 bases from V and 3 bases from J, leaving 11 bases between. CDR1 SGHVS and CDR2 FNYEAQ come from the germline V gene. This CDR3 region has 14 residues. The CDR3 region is CASSFITGDTEAFF. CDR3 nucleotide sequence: TGTGCCAGCAGCTTTATAACAGGAGACACTGAAGCTTTCTTT.

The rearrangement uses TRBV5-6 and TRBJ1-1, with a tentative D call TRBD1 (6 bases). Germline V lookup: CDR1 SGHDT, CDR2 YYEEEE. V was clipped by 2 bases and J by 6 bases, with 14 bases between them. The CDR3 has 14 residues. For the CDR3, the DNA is TGTGCCAGCAGCTTTAATTCGGGGGCCGCTGAAGCTTTCTTT. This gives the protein CASSFNSGAAEAFF.

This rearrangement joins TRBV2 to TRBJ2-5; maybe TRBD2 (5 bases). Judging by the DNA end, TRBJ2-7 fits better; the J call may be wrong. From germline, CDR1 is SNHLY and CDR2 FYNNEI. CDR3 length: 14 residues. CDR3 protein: CASRETTTAYEQYF. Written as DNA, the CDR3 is TGTGCCAGCAGAGAGACTACCACGGCCTACGAGCAGTACTTC.

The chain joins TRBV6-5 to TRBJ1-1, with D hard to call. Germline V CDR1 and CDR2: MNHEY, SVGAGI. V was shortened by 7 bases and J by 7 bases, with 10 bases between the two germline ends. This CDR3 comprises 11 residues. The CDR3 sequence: CASNSRGEAFF. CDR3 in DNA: TGTGCCAGCAATTCCCGGGGTGAAGCTTTCTTT.

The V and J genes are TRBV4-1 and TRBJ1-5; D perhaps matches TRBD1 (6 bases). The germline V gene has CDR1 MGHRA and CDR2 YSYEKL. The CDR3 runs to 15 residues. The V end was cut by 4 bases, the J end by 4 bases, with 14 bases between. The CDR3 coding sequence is TGCGCCAGCAGCCGAGGGGGACTTAATAATCAGCCCCAGCATTTT. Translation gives CASSRGGLNNQPQHF.

The CDR3 nucleotides read TGTGCCAGCAGTGCCGACGGGACCCTTAATGAAAAACTGTTTTTT. Translation: CASSADGTLNEKLFF. The J gene is TRBJ1-4, the V gene TRBV6-5, with a tentative D call TRBD1 (5 bases). V lost 5 bases to trimming and J lost 4 bases, with 14 bases between them. The CDR3 sequence is 15 residues long. The germline V gene has CDR1 MNHEY and CDR2 SVGAGI.

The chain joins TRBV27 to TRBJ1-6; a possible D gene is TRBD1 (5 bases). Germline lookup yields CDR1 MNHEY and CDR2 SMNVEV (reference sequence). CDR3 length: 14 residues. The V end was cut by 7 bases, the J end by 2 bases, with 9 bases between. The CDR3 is CASKGPTYNSPLHF. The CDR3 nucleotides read TGTGCCAGCAAGGGACCTACCTATAATTCACCCCTCCACTTT.

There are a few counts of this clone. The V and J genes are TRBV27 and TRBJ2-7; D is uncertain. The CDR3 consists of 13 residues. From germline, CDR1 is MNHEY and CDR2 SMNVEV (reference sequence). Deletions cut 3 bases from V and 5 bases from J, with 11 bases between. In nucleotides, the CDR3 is TGTGCCAGCAGTTTCTTCGGTGGTGACGAGCAGTACTTC. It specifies CASSFFGGDEQYF.

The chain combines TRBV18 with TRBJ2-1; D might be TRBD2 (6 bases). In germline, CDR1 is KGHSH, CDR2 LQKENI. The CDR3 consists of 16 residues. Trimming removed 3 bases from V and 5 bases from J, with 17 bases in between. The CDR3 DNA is TGTGCCAGCTCACCTATTTACGGCGGAGGGGACAATGAGCAGTTCTTC. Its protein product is CASSPIYGGGDNEQFF.

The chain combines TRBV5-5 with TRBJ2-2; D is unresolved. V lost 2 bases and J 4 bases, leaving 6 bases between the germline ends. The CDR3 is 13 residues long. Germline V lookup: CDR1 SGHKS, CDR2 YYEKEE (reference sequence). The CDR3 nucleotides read TGTGCCAGCAGCTTCAGTCGCACCGGGGAGCTGTTTTTT. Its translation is CASSFSRTGELFF.

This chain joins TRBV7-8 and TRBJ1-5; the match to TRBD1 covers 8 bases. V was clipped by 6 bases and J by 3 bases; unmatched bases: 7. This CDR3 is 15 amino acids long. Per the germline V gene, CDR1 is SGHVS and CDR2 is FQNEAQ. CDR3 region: CASRIGQGDNQPQHF. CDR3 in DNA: TGTGCCAGCAGGATTGGACAGGGTGACAATCAGCCCCAGCATTTT.

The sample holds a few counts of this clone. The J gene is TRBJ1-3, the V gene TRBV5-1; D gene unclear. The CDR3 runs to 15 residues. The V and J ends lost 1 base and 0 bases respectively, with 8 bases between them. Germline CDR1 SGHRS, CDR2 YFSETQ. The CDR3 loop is CASSLWPSSGNTIYF. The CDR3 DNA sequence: TGCGCCAGCAGCTTGTGGCCGAGCTCTGGAAACACCATATATTTT.

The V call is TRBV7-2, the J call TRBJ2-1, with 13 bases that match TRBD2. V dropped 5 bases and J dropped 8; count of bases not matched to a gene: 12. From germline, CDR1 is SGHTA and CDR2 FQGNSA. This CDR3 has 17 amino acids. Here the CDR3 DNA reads TGTGCCAGCAGCCTACGACTAGCGGGGGGCCCTAGGCATGAGCAGTTCTTC. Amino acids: CASSLRLAGGPRHEQFF.

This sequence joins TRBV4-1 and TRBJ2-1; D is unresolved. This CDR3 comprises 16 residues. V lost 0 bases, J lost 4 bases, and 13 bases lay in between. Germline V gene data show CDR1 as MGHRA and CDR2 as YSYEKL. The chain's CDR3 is CASSQEGSRPYNEQFF. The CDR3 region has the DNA TGCGCCAGCAGCCAAGAAGGTAGCAGACCATACAATGAGCAGTTCTTC.

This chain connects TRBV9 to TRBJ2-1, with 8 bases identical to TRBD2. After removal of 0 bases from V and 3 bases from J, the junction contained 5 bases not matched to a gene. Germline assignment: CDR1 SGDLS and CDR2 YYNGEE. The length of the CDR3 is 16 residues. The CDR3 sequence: CASSVEAGVFYNEQFF. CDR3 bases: TGTGCCAGCAGCGTAGAAGCGGGGGTCTTCTACAATGAGCAGTTCTTC.